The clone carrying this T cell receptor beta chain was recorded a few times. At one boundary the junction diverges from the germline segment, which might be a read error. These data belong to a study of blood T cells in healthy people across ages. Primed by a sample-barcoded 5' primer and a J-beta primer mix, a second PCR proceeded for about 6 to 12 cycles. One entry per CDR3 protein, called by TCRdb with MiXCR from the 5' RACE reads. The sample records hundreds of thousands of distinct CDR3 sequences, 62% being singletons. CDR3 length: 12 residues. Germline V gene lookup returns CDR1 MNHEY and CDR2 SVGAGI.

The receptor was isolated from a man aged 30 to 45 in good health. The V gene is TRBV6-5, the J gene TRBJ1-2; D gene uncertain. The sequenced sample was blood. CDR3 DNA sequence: TGTGCCAACAGTACCGGGGACTATGGCTACACCTTC. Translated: CANSTGDYGYTF.